The 22 T cell receptor beta chains presented below share a single source sample, sequenced in a study of response to subunit inactivated influenza vaccine. TCRdb independently ran MiXCR on the RT-PCR reads; one entry per CDR3 protein. The data contain 400,000 to 650,000 distinct CDR3 sequences, less than 7.5% of them singletons. Specimen: PBMCs from blood, collected roughly 24 months after vaccination. Every receptor here comes from a man in his fifties or sixties who received an inactivated influenza vaccine.

This clonotype appeared a few times. The chain employs TRBV15 and TRBJ2-1; 14 nucleotides line up with TRBD2. V dropped 5 bases and J dropped 7; count of bases not matched to a gene: 7. The length of the CDR3 is 16 residues. Germline V gene lookup returns CDR1 LNHNV and CDR2 YYDKDF (reference sequence). The CDR3 loop reads CATSFRTSGRRNEQFF. CDR3 sequence (DNA): TGTGCCACCAGCTTCCGGACTAGCGGGAGGCGGAATGAGCAGTTCTTC.

The rearrangement joins TRBV3-1 to TRBJ1-5; D unclear. The CDR3 is made up of 17 amino acids. The V and J ends lost 3 bases and 0 bases respectively, with 15 bases between them. Per the germline V gene, CDR1 is LGHDT and CDR2 is YNNKEL (reference sequence). The CDR3 loop reads CASSQAGRLRSNQPQHF. As DNA, the CDR3 is TGTGCCAGCAGCCAGGCAGGACGACTCCGTAGCAATCAGCCCCAGCATTTT.

The chain employs TRBV10-3 and TRBJ2-1; no clear D. V lost 3 bases and J 8 bases, leaving 5 bases between the germline ends. This CDR3 comprises 11 residues. Per germline, CDR1 ENHRY and CDR2 SYGVKD. CDR3 region: CAISDGDEQFF. The CDR3 coding sequence is TGTGCCATCAGTGATGGGGATGAGCAGTTCTTC.

The V and J genes are TRBV20-1 and TRBJ2-1, with 9 bases matching TRBD2. J was trimmed by 3 bases and V by 0 bases; bases with no gene match: 6. In germline, CDR1 is DFQATT, CDR2 SNEGSKA (reference sequence). This CDR3 has 16 amino acids. CDR3 in amino acids: CSARDPAGGLYNEQFF. CDR3 sequence (DNA): TGCAGTGCTAGAGATCCTGCGGGAGGGCTCTACAATGAGCAGTTCTTC.

The sample holds many counts of this clonotype. J is TRBJ1-1 and V is TRBV5-5, with D possibly TRBD1 on 5 matching bases. Deletions cut 2 bases from V and 0 bases from J, with 8 bases between. The CDR3 length is 14 residues. Germline V gene lookup returns CDR1 SGHKS and CDR2 YYEKEE (reference sequence). For the CDR3, the DNA is TGTGCCAGCAGCTTCGGGGGTATGAACACTGAAGCTTTCTTT. This encodes CASSFGGMNTEAFF.

The sample holds a few counts of this clonotype. V is TRBV7-2 and J is TRBJ2-2; 7 bases align to TRBD2. This CDR3 has 15 residues. J lost 4 bases, V lost 5 bases, and 7 bases had no gene match. CDR1 is SGHTA and CDR2 is FQGNSA in the germline V gene. Here the CDR3 reads CASSPAGGITGELFF. CDR3 nucleotides: TGTGCCAGCAGCCCAGCCGGGGGGATCACCGGGGAGCTGTTTTTT.

The genes are TRBV4-3 and TRBJ2-4; a possible D gene is TRBD2 (6 bases). Germline values: CDR1 LGHNA, CDR2 YSLEER. V was pared by 11 bases and J by 6 bases, with 20 bases between. This CDR3 is 14 amino acids long. The CDR3 loop reads CAGPGRQEGNIQYF. The CDR3 DNA reads as TGCGCCGGTCCAGGGAGGCAGGAGGGAAACATTCAGTACTTC.

This sequence joins TRBV5-1 and TRBJ1-3, with no clear D. The V and J ends lost 0 bases and 4 bases respectively, with 11 bases between them. The length of the CDR3 is 15 residues. Germline-derived CDR1 and CDR2 are SGHRS and YFSETQ. The CDR3 region is CASSLAAGTGNTIYF. In DNA form, the CDR3 reads TGCGCCAGCAGCTTGGCCGCGGGAACGGGAAACACCATATATTTT.

A few counts support this clonotype. The chain uses TRBV20-1 and TRBJ2-3; 11 bases agree with TRBD2. This CDR3 region has 17 residues. In germline, CDR1 is DFQATT, CDR2 SNEGSKA (reference sequence). V lost 2 bases and J lost 4; bases outside the gene matches: 11. CDR3 region: CSARIAGGPIRPDTQYF. DNA for the CDR3: TGCAGTGCTAGAATAGCGGGAGGGCCAATTCGTCCAGATACGCAGTATTTT.

Ten or more counts support this clonotype. The CDR3 reads CASTQLGPDTQYF. CDR3 sequence (DNA): TGTGCCAGCACCCAACTGGGACCAGATACGCAGTATTTT. The V gene is TRBV7-9, the J gene TRBJ2-3, with D perhaps TRBD1 or TRBD2 (5 bases each). Germline values: CDR1 SEHNR, CDR2 FQNEAQ (reference sequence). Deletions cut 7 bases from V and 4 bases from J, with 12 bases between. The CDR3 runs to 13 residues.

This clonotype has a handful of counts. The rearrangement joins TRBV7-9 to TRBJ2-6; D remains unclear. Trimming shortened V by 4 bases and J by 1 base, and 11 bases separated the two germline ends. Germline lookup yields CDR1 SEHNR and CDR2 FQNEAQ (reference sequence). The CDR3 runs to 16 residues. The CDR3 here is CASSSRRVSGANVLTF. Written as DNA, the CDR3 is TGTGCCAGCAGCTCCCGTCGGGTGTCTGGGGCCAACGTCCTGACTTTC.

This clonotype was counted at least ten times. The rearrangement uses TRBV6-5 and TRBJ1-4; D not resolved. This CDR3 comprises 16 residues. Looked up from germline, CDR1 is MNHEY and CDR2 is SVGAGI. V dropped 0 bases and J dropped 2 bases, with 10 bases sitting between them. CDR3 in amino acids: CASSYSMWATNEKLFF. CDR3 sequence (DNA): TGTGCCAGCAGTTACTCGATGTGGGCTACTAATGAAAAACTGTTTTTT.

This chain uses TRBV28 with TRBJ2-7, with D perhaps being TRBD1 or TRBD2 (5 bases each). Germline-derived CDR1 and CDR2 are MDHEN and SYDVKM. With 6 bases removed from V and 3 bases from J, the gap between germline ends came to 15 bases. There are 14 residues in the CDR3. CDR3 DNA sequence: TGTGCCAGCAGACGAGGGACCACATACTACGAGCAGTACTTC. As protein: CASRRGTTYYEQYF.

This clonotype was recorded many times. The chain combines TRBV5-1 with TRBJ2-3, with no clear D. Germline CDR1 SGHRS, CDR2 YFSETQ. This CDR3 has 15 amino acids. The germline V and J ends were trimmed by 3 bases and 0 bases, with 11 bases remaining between them. The DNA for the CDR3 is TGCGCCAGCAGCTATGGCAGATTAAGCACAGATACGCAGTATTTT. It encodes CASSYGRLSTDTQYF.

This clonotype occurred a few times. V gene TRBV24-1 combines with J gene TRBJ1-1, with D tentatively TRBD1 (5 bases). V was pared by 3 bases and J by 1 base, with 8 bases between. Germline CDR1 is KGHDR and CDR2 is SFDVKD. This CDR3 has 14 residues. CDR3 amino acids: CATSDPQGNTEAFF. CDR3 bases: TGTGCCACCAGTGATCCCCAGGGGAACACTGAAGCTTTCTTT.

Many counts were recorded for this clonotype. The rearrangement uses TRBV29-1 and TRBJ2-1; D is perhaps TRBD2 (6 bases). The CDR3 covers 14 residues. Germline lookup yields CDR1 SQVTM and CDR2 ANQGSEA. V was pared by 3 bases and J by 4 bases, with 13 bases between. The CDR3 nucleotides read TGCAGCGTTGAGGGCGGGATAGGGTACAATGAGCAGTTCTTC. Its protein is CSVEGGIGYNEQFF.

A few counts support this clonotype. CDR3 coding DNA: TGTGCCAGCAGTTTGGGGAACGACTACGAGCAGTACTTC. It translates to CASSLGNDYEQYF. The chain couples TRBV28 to TRBJ2-7, with D unresolved. Germline loops: CDR1 MDHEN, CDR2 SYDVKM. CDR3 size: 13 residues. The V end lost 3 bases, the J end lost 3 bases, and 9 bases lay between the germline ends.

The chain carries TRBV6-6 and TRBJ1-2; D unclear. The V gene's germline CDR1 is MNHNY and CDR2 SVGAGI (reference sequence). V lost 7 bases, J lost 0 bases, and 6 bases lay in between. CDR3 length: 12 amino acids. CDR3 coding DNA: TGTGCCAGCACCCTAGCTAACTATGGCTACACCTTC. Translating it yields CASTLANYGYTF.

There are a few counts of this clonotype. The chain has TRBV29-1 and TRBJ2-2; D is possibly TRBD1 (6 bases). CDR1 is SQVTM, CDR2 ANQGSEA, per germline. V gave up 7 bases and J gave up 1 base, with 16 bases separating them. CDR3 length equals 15 residues. CDR3 amino acids: CSAETGHRNTGELFF. CDR3 nucleotide sequence: TGCAGCGCTGAGACGGGACATCGGAACACCGGGGAGCTGTTTTTT.

This clonotype turned up a few times. The rearrangement joins TRBV4-1 to TRBJ2-3, with a possible D match to TRBD2 (5 bases). The CDR3 is 15 amino acids. CDR1 is MGHRA, CDR2 YSYEKL, per germline. V lost 0 bases, J lost 11 bases, and 18 bases lay in between. CDR3 nucleotides: TGCGCCAGCAGCCAAGAGGCGACTACCCCAAGGGAGCAGTATTTT. Protein sequence: CASSQEATTPREQYF.

The chain uses TRBV7-2 and TRBJ1-5, with D possibly matching TRBD1 (6 bases). Germline V lookup: CDR1 SGHTA, CDR2 FQGNSA. The CDR3 is made up of 17 amino acids. V lost 2 bases and J 2 bases, leaving 16 bases between the germline ends. The CDR3 bases are TGTGCCAGCAGCTTAAGTGGGGGGGCCCATGGCAATCAGCCCCAGCATTTT. As protein: CASSLSGGAHGNQPQHF.

The V call is TRBV7-2, the J call TRBJ1-1, with unresolved D. The CDR3 is 12 amino acids. Germline values: CDR1 SGHTA, CDR2 FQGNSA. Trimming removed 6 bases at V and 4 bases at J, with 9 bases between. DNA for the CDR3: TGTGCCAGCAGAATTGGGTTCACTGAAGCTTTCTTT. Translation gives CASRIGFTEAFF. The complete variable domain, with remaining parts taken from reference TRBV7-2 and TRBJ1-1, reads GAGVSQSPSNKVTEKGKDVELRCDPISGHTALYWYRQSLGQGLEFLIYFQGNSAPDKSGLPSDRFSAERTGGSVSTLTIQRTQQEDSAVYLCASRIGFTEAFFGQGTRLTVV.